This TCR beta chain was identified in a study of blood T cells in healthy people across ages. Using a J-beta primer mix together with a sample-barcoded 5' primer, a second PCR was run for roughly 6 to 12 cycles. One entry per CDR3 protein, called by TCRdb with MiXCR from the 5' RACE reads. This sample has approximately 800,000 distinct CDR3 sequences, with 35% to 40% found just once. The germline V gene encodes CDR1 MNHEY and CDR2 SMNVEV (reference sequence). The CDR3 contains 14 residues. The clonotype originates from a young man in good health. Input material: blood. The rearrangement links TRBV27 to TRBJ2-5, with D hard to call. Matching the DNA end better, TRBJ2-7 makes the J call doubtful. CDR3 sequence (DNA): TGTGCCAGCAGTCCGATCGGCAGAACCTACGAGCAGTACTTC. Protein sequence: CASSPIGRTYEQYF.